This is a list of T cell receptor beta chains from one sample in a study of OX40 agonist ivuxolimab in advanced cancers. Here immunoSEQ multiplex PCR was the method, and the copy in TCRdb shows in-frame clones only, minus some. The data contain roughly 72,000 clones, approximately 89% of them singletons. Source: CD4+ or CD8+ T cells sorted from blood, taken in a trial of the OX40 agonist ivuxolimab. The receptors were gathered from an adult with an advanced solid tumor such as melanoma, head and neck, liver or kidney cancer. The CDR3 runs from the conserved cysteine through the conserved F or W. Fields, in order: D gene, J gene, V gene, clone size, CDR3 DNA, CDR3 protein. D genes are given only for firm matches. The size field is filled for only some rows; it gives once, few, many or a size class.

D: -
J: TRBJ2-1
V: TRBV7-7
size: -
DNA: TGTGCTAGCAGCTTAGCTGTCCAAACGGGTGAGCAGTTCTTC
CDR3: CASSLAVQTGEQFF

D: -
J: TRBJ1-2
V: TRBV11-1
size: -
DNA: TGTGCCAGCAGCTGGGCAGGGGATGGCTACACCTTC
CDR3: CASSWAGDGYTF

D: -
J: TRBJ1-5
V: TRBV28
size: -
DNA: TGTGCCAGCAGATCCGGGACCGATAGCAATCAGCCCCAGCATTTT
CDR3: CASRSGTDSNQPQHF

D: -
J: TRBJ2-1
V: TRBV18
size: -
DNA: TGTGCCAGCTCACCGGTAGGAGATGGTGAGCAGTTCTTC
CDR3: CASSPVGDGEQFF

D: TRBD1
J: TRBJ2-7
V: TRBV6-5
size: -
DNA: TGTGCCAGCAGTTACCGGGACAGTGGCCACGAGCAGTACTTC
CDR3: CASSYRDSGHEQYF

D: -
J: TRBJ1-1
V: TRBV25-1
size: once
DNA: TGTGCCAGCAGTGAAGGTTGGTCTCGGAGAACTGAAGCTTTCTTT
CDR3: CASSEGWSRRTEAFF

D: -
J: TRBJ1-1
V: TRBV4-1
size: -
DNA: TGCGCCGCGAGGAGGGGTGCGAGCACTGAAGCTTTCTTT
CDR3: CAARRGASTEAFF

D: TRBD1
J: TRBJ1-4
V: TRBV28
size: -
DNA: TGTGCCAGCAGTCGCCCAACAGGGGGCGGGGAAAAACTGTTTTTT
CDR3: CASSRPTGGGEKLFF

D: -
J: TRBJ1-1
V: TRBV6-6
size: once
DNA: TGTGCCAGCAGTTACCGGCTGAACACTGAAGCTTTCTTT
CDR3: CASSYRLNTEAFF

D: -
J: TRBJ2-7
V: TRBV5-1
size: once
DNA: TGCGCCAGCAGCACAGGAGATTACGAGCAGTACTTC
CDR3: CASSTGDYEQYF

D: TRBD2
J: TRBJ2-7
V: TRBV4-2
size: -
DNA: TGTGCCAGCAGCCAACTAGCGGGGGATCCTCCCTACGAGCAGTACTTC
CDR3: CASSQLAGDPPYEQYF

D: TRBD2
J: TRBJ2-5
V: TRBV11-2
size: -
DNA: TGTGCCAGCAGCTTACTCACCGGGACTACGAGAAAGACCCAGTACTTC
CDR3: CASSLLTGTTRKTQYF

D: TRBD1
J: TRBJ1-1
V: TRBV5-1
size: once
DNA: TGCGCCAGCAGCCTCGGCCAGGGACAGGGGGCCGGCACTGAAGCTTTCTTT
CDR3: CASSLGQGQGAGTEAFF

D: -
J: TRBJ2-3
V: TRBV19
size: -
DNA: TGTGCCAGTAGTAATTCTAGAGGAGGCTGGGGAGATACGCAGTATTTT
CDR3: CASSNSRGGWGDTQYF

D: -
J: TRBJ1-1
V: TRBV2
size: -
DNA: TGTGCCAGCAGCGACGACTTGAACACTGAAGCTTTCTTT
CDR3: CASSDDLNTEAFF

D: -
J: TRBJ2-4
V: TRBV11-2
size: -
DNA: TGTGCCAGCAGCAGTGGACCGGGAATTCAGTACTTC
CDR3: CASSSGPGIQYF

D: -
J: TRBJ1-2
V: TRBV27
size: once
DNA: TGTGCCAGCAGTTTTGTCGGGACTTACTCTAACTATGGCTACACCTTC
CDR3: CASSFVGTYSNYGYTF

D: -
J: TRBJ1-4
V: TRBV19
size: -
DNA: TGTGCCAGTAGTTTCCGGGGCCACAATGAAAAACTGTTTTTT
CDR3: CASSFRGHNEKLFF

D: TRBD1
J: TRBJ1-5
V: TRBV10-2
size: -
DNA: TGCGCCAGCGGGACAGGGTATCAGCCCCAGCATTTT
CDR3: CASGTGYQPQHF

D: -
J: TRBJ1-2
V: TRBV11-2
size: -
DNA: TGTGCCAGCAGCTTAGATGGGAGTTCCGGCTATGGCTACACCTTC
CDR3: CASSLDGSSGYGYTF

D: TRBD2
J: TRBJ2-1
V: TRBV11-3
size: -
DNA: TGTGCCAGCAGCTTAACGACTAGCGGGAGCGTCCATGAGCAGTTCTTC
CDR3: CASSLTTSGSVHEQFF

D: TRBD1
J: TRBJ2-7
V: TRBV5-1
size: -
DNA: TGCGCCAGCAGTACAGGGGGCTACGAGCAGTACTTC
CDR3: CASSTGGYEQYF

D: -
J: TRBJ2-1
V: TRBV7-9
size: once
DNA: TGTGCCAGCAGCTTAGTAGGGTATGAGCAGTTCTTC
CDR3: CASSLVGYEQFF

D: -
J: TRBJ2-7
V: TRBV29-1
size: -
DNA: TGTGGTTGGGGGAGCTCCTACGAGCAGTACTTC
CDR3: CGWGSSYEQYF

D: TRBD1
J: TRBJ2-5
V: TRBV6-1
size: -
DNA: TGTGCCAGCACCCGAAGGACAGGGATTAGTGAGACCCAGTACTTC
CDR3: CASTRRTGISETQYF

D: -
J: TRBJ2-5
V: TRBV5-1
size: -
DNA: TGCGCCAGCAGCTGGGGGGCGCCGGATACCCAGTACTTC
CDR3: CASSWGAPDTQYF

D: -
J: TRBJ2-1
V: TRBV5-1
size: once
DNA: TGCGCCAGCAGCTTGGGAGGGGGCGGGAACAATGAGCAGTTCTTC
CDR3: CASSLGGGGNNEQFF

D: -
J: TRBJ1-5
V: TRBV6-5
size: -
DNA: TGTGCCAGCAGTTTTCCCGGGGAGAATCAGCCCCAGCATTTT
CDR3: CASSFPGENQPQHF

D: -
J: TRBJ2-1
V: TRBV11-3
size: once
DNA: TGTGCCAGCGCCAAGACAGCTTACAATGAGCAGTTCTTC
CDR3: CASAKTAYNEQFF

D: TRBD2
J: TRBJ2-1
V: TRBV15
size: -
DNA: TGTGCCACCAGCAGACCGGGACTAGCGGGAAATGAGCAGTTCTTC
CDR3: CATSRPGLAGNEQFF

D: TRBD1
J: TRBJ1-2
V: TRBV11-2
size: -
DNA: TGTGCCAGCAGAAAACCGGGACAGGGGTCCTATGGCTACACCTTC
CDR3: CASRKPGQGSYGYTF

D: TRBD1
J: TRBJ1-3
V: TRBV29-1
size: once
DNA: TGCAGCGCTAGACAGGGCTCTGGAAACACCATATATTTT
CDR3: CSARQGSGNTIYF

D: -
J: TRBJ1-1
V: TRBV5-1
size: -
DNA: TGCGCCAGCAGCTTGGAAACAGGGTACCACACTGAAGCTTTCTTT
CDR3: CASSLETGYHTEAFF

D: TRBD2
J: TRBJ2-1
V: TRBV5-4
size: -
DNA: TGTGCCAGCAGCTTGGGCGGGGGAAGAAGAGAGCAGTTCTTC
CDR3: CASSLGGGRREQFF

D: -
J: TRBJ2-1
V: TRBV2
size: -
DNA: TGTGCCACCGACAGGTCCCCCTACAATGAGCAGTTCTTC
CDR3: CATDRSPYNEQFF

D: -
J: TRBJ1-1
V: TRBV14
size: -
DNA: TGTGCCAGCAGCCAGGACATCCTCACTGAAGCTTTCTTT
CDR3: CASSQDILTEAFF

D: -
J: TRBJ2-7
V: TRBV5-5
size: -
DNA: TGTGCCAGCACCCCCACGACAACCTCCTACGAGCAGTACTTC
CDR3: CASTPTTTSYEQYF

D: -
J: TRBJ1-1
V: TRBV6-5
size: -
DNA: TGTGCCAGCAGACGCGGACAGATCACTGAAGCTTTCTTT
CDR3: CASRRGQITEAFF

D: TRBD1
J: TRBJ1-5
V: TRBV28
size: -
DNA: TGTGCCAGCAGTTTTGAGGGGGCCCGTCAGCCCCAGCATTTT
CDR3: CASSFEGARQPQHF

D: -
J: TRBJ2-3
V: TRBV11-2
size: -
DNA: TGTGCCAGCAGCCGCCGGGACTTTACAGATACGCAGTATTTT
CDR3: CASSRRDFTDTQYF

D: -
J: TRBJ1-5
V: TRBV21-1
size: -
DNA: TGTGCCAGCAGCCCCCATCCGGGACTCCTGGGGGGTACCCAGCATTTT
CDR3: CASSPHPGLLGGTQHF

D: TRBD1
J: TRBJ2-5
V: TRBV5-1
size: -
DNA: TGCGCCAGCAGCAGACGGACAGGTTCGGAAGAGACCCAGTACTTC
CDR3: CASSRRTGSEETQYF